This T cell receptor (beta chain) appears in the sequencing data of a study of T cells in Graves' hyperthyroidism and ophthalmopathy (dated by TCRdb to between 2017 and 2020). Describing the broader study: Peripheral blood samples were taken at the time of initial diagnosis, prior to any treatment. TCR V-J signatures able to tell the groups apart were searched for in a discovery cohort of 100 or so patients, of whom 43 had Graves' ophthalmopathy and 57 had stable Graves' hyperthyroidism. Prospective prediction of ophthalmopathy was tested in an independent validation cohort consisting of fewer than 20 hyperthyroidism patients and approximately 16 patients who later progressed to ophthalmopathy. The roughly 91 discovery patients were randomly split 7:3 into training and test sets. In addition, the study compared T-cell repertoires in thyroid tissue and in blood from roughly six Graves' hyperthyroidism patients. Following sampling, methimazole starting at 30 mg daily was given to hyperthyroidism patients, and high-dose intravenous methylprednisolone was given to ophthalmopathy patients. The paper describes TCR Vbeta CDR3 sequencing of about 140 peripheral blood samples, made up of some 40 ophthalmopathy patients, over 70 hyperthyroidism patients and about 17 progressor patients.

Findings and caveats that apply to the study as a whole: In validation, progression to ophthalmopathy was predicted by the model with nearly 71% sensitivity and approximately 78% specificity, a median of roughly 6.4 months before onset. Sample size was not statistically predetermined, and blinding of investigators to group allocation was not performed. Blood samples also contained most of the expanded thyroid clonotypes (frequency above 0.001), which suggests that blood repertoires may reflect thyroid immune responses. In cross-validation, a model built on a 13 V-J signature told ophthalmopathy apart from stable hyperthyroidism with under 90% sensitivity and around 83% specificity, and in testing the same model reached 80%/75%.

The table lists this clonotype with many counts. Its antigen is not yet known. No base quality values were provided; no much bigger clone lies one nucleotide off. A patient counted as having stable Graves' hyperthyroidism if no progression to ophthalmopathy occurred over 18 months of follow-up. Hyperthyroidism patients were newly diagnosed, with disease duration under 2 months, and aged 18 to 65 years. Exclusion was applied to patients with uncontrolled infections, other autoimmune diseases, pregnancy or lactation. Clinical symptoms, serum thyroxine and TRAb, thyroid ultrasound, and orbital computed tomography formed the basis for the diagnoses. PBMCs were separated from roughly 9.6 ml of fresh peripheral blood using Ficoll-Paque density gradient centrifugation. Total RNA was extracted with Trizol reagent, and quality was checked on an Agilent 2100 Bioanalyzer. The TCR beta CDR3 regions were amplified from the RNA transcripts. The first round of RT-PCR for the TCR CDR3 was performed with the HTBI primer set and the Qiagen OneStep RT-PCR kit. The libraries were constructed in a second round of multiplex PCR and then size-selected and purified. Sequencing of the libraries was done on an Illumina HiSeq2000 using paired-end 100 bp reads. Turning to the authors' computational methods: Raw data were processed with SOAPnuke, discarding reads with adapters, uncalled bases, mean Phred below 15, or no exact constant-primer or identifier match. COPE v1.2.5 was used to merge the high-quality paired reads, and each unique nucleotide sequence was defined as a clonotype. MiTCR v1.1 was used to align the clonotypes against IMGT TRBV, TRBD and TRBJ reference segments. Only V-J combinations with frequency above 0.0001, covering roughly 99% of repertoires, were analysed. The TCS score was defined as F50 (clonal expansion) divided by E x V (chaos), with BLOSUM62-based TCRdist calculated between CDR3 peptides within each V-J. Welch's t-statistics and random forest reduced just over 500 V-J features to some 14, which were used in a naive Bayes classifier (R e1071). The public reads were reprocessed in TCRdb via fastp at Q25 and MiXCR, keeping in-frame beta chains. Rows with a matching CDR3 protein are joined into one entry that keeps the most common DNA and genes. The V and J calls, along with clone size, are taken from TCRdb and not from the paper's own processing. For this sample there are some 770,000 distinct CDR3 sequences; 16% appear just once. About 8.4% of the sample is held by the ten biggest clonotypes.

From a lookup of the germline V gene (reference sequence), CDR1 and CDR2 are LNHDA and SQIVND. Reading from cysteine to phenylalanine, the CDR3 counts 13 amino acids. This entry keeps only the CDR3 DNA: 39 bases, framed from base 1. V sheds 9 bases and J sheds 0 bases, leaving 12 bases between their ends. Sequencing was carried out using blood. The sequence joins TRBV19 to TRBJ2-7; the D gene is perhaps TRBD1, from 5 matching bases. The sequence was collected from a man younger than 35 with Graves' hyperthyroidism. The CDR3 in this case is CARGDSLSYEQYF. DNA sequence: TGTGCCAGAGGAGACAGCCTCTCCTACGAGCAGTACTTC.